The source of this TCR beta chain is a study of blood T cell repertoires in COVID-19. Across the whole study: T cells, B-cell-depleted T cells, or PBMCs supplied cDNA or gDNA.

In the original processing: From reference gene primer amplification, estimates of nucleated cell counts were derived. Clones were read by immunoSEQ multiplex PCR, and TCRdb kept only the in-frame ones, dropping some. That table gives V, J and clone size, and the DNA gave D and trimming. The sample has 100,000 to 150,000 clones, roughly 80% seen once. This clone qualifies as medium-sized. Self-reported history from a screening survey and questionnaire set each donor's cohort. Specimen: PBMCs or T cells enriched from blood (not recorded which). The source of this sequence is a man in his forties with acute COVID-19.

CDR3 loop: CASRPLGHYEQYF. The CDR3 nucleotides read TGTGCCAGCAGACCCTTAGGACACTACGAGCAGTACTTC. V gene TRBV7-6 combines with J gene TRBJ2-7; D might be TRBD1 (5 bases). V lost 6 bases and J 3 bases, leaving 12 bases between the germline ends. The CDR3 has 13 amino acids. Looked up from germline, CDR1 is SGHVS and CDR2 is FNYEAQ.